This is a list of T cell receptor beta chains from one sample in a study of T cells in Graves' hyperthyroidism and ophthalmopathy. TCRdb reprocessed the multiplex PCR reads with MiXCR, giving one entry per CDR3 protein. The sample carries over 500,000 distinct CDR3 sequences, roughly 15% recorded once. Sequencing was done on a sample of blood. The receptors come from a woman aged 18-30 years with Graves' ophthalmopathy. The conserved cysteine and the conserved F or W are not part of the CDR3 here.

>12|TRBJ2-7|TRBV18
ASSLSGDSYEQY
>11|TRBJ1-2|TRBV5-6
ASIEKGAGGYT
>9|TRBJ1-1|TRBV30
AWSDRNEAF
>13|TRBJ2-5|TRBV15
ATSREPALQETQY
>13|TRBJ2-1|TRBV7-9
ASSLAQSSYNEQF
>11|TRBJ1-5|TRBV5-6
ASSLDRNQPQH
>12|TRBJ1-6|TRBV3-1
ASSQGHHNSPLH
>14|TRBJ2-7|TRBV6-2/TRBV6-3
ASSYPLSGHTYEQY
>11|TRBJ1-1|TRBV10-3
AISGGTNTEAF
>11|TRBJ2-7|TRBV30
ACRKTGTYEQY
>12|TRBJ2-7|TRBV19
ASSISARAYEQY
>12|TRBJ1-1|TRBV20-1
SARGGQANTEAF
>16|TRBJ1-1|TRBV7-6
ASRNPSGGTDSNTEAF
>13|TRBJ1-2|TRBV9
ASSNRDNYNYGYT
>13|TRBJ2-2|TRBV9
ASSEGGSDTGELF
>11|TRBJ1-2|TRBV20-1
SARDTTDYGYT
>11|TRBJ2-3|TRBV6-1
ASSEAETDTQY
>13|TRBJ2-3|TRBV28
ASSPWTGALSTQY
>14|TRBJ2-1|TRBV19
ASSSPTSGSYNEQF
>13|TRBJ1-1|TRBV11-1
ASKRQRQINTEAF
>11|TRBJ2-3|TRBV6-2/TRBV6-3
ASSDRELDTQY
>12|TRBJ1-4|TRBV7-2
ASSPGAEGGKLF
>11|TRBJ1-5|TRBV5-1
ASSRDRGEPQH
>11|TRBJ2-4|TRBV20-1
SAFTGGKNIQY
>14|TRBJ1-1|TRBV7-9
ASSLAGSMGDTEAF
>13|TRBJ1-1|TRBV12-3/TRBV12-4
ASSPPGAWSTEAF
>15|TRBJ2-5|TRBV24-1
ATSDSSGGDYQETQY
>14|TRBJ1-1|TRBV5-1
ASSLTGVVMNTEAF
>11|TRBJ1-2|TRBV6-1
ASSSGGWHGYT
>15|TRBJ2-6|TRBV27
ASRPMEGFAGANVLT
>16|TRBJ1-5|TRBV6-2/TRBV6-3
ASSYRGRRGLGNQPQH
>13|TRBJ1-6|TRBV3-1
ASSPTDRVTSPLH
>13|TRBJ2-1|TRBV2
ASSETSGGAYEQF
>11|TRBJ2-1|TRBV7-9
ASSLRGNYEQF
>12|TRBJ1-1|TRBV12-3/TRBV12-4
ASRQGERDTEAF
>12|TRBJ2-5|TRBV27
ASSSVDTQETQY
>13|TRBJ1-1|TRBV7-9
ASSFFPGASAEAF
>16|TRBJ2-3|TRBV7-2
ASSLPPRTSGGTDTQY
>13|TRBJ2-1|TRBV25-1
ASSWTSGRNNEQF
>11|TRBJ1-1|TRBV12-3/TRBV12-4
ASTPSRGAGAF
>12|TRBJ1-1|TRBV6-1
ASSDYGMNTEAF
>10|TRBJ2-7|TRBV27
ASSLVQREQY
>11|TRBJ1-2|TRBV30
AWSAGGNYGYT
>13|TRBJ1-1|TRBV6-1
ASSLLPRANTEAF
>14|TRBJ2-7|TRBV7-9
ASSLERWDGFYEQY
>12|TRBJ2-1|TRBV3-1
ASSHAAGRGEQF
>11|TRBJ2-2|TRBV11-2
ASSRQGAGELF
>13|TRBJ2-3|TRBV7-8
ARSSSGTYTDTQY
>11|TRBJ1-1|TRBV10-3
ASAGLQNTEAF
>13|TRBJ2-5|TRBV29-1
SVGTSGGSGETQY
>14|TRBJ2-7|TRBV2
ASRGVAGSVSYEQY
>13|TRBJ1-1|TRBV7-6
ASSLAVGGKLEAF
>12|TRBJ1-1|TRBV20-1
SADSRRGDTEAF
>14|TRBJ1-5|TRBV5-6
ASSSQGRLSNQPQH
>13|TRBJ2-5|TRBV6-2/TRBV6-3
ASTLDGGQKETQY
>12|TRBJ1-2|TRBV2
ASKGDRGQSGYT
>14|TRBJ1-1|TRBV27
ASSLTWTHKNTEAF
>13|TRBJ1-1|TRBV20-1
SALDPGTGTPEAF